This T cell receptor (beta chain) was profiled in a study of cytomegalovirus exposure and HLA in healthy donors. Study details: Later analysis reported that the 95 to 150 validation repertoires shared the platform of the roughly 710 first-cohort repertoires. Findings and limits, study-wide: Many donors shared some public TCRs, even though most TCR sequences were rare. The study recorded around 160 TCR beta chains that were cytomegalovirus-associated.

A word on this clone: The antigen is undetermined.

The table came from immunoSEQ multiplex PCR; TCRdb's copy has only in-frame clones and leaves some out. The sample contains approximately 71,000 clones, over 90% of which appear only once. V was cut by 3 bases and J by 7 bases, with 9 bases left in between. From germline, CDR1 is MDHEN and CDR2 SYDVKM. The CDR3 runs 13 residues. The chain is built from TRBV28 and TRBJ1-4, with TRBD1 as a possible D gene (6 bases). The sequence was obtained from a woman between 18 and 29 years old in good health and CMV-seronegative. Sequencing was carried out using PBMCs. The CDR3 is CASSFEGGEKLFF. CDR3 bases: TGTGCCAGCAGTTTTGAAGGGGGTGAAAAACTGTTTTTT.